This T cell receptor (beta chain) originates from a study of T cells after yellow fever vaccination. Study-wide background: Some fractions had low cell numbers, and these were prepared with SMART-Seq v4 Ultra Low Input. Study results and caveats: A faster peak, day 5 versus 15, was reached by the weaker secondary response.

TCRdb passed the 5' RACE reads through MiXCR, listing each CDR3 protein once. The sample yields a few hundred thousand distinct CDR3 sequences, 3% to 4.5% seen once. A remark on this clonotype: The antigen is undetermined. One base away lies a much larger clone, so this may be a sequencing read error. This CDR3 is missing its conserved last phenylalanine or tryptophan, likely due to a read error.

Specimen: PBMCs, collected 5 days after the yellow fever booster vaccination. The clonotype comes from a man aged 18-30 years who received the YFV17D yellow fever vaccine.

CDR3 nucleotide sequence: TGTGCTAGTGCCCCAGGGGGTACCCGCGACAATGAGCAGTTCTCC. Residues: CASAPGGTRDNEQFS. The chain recombines TRBV12-5 with TRBJ2-1, with 7 nucleotides matching TRBD1. The trim removed 7 bases at V and 5 bases at J, leaving 11 bases unmatched. The CDR3 runs 15 residues. Germline CDR1 and CDR2: LGHNT and FRNRAP.